The clone carrying this T cell receptor (beta chain) showed up just a few times. Its specificity is unknown. The data were taken from a study of Graves' ophthalmopathy and Graves' hyperthyroidism. Notes on the study in general: The authors also found most expanded thyroid clonotypes above 0.001 frequency in blood.

CDR3 length equals 14 residues. Germline CDR1 and CDR2: SGHRS and YFSETQ. V was cut by 5 bases and J by 0 bases, with 12 bases left in between. Absence of ophthalmopathy within 18 months of follow-up defined stable hyperthyroidism. The hyperthyroidism patients, aged 18 to 65, had been newly diagnosed, with under 2 months' duration. PBMCs were density-gradient isolated from approximately 9.8 ml fresh blood. Amplified material comprised TCR beta CDR3 regions derived from RNA transcripts. The workflow started with a first-round RT-PCR run with HTBI primers and then moved on to a second-round multiplex PCR. Using its own MiXCR run on the multiplex PCR reads, TCRdb lists one record per CDR3 protein. The table shows 400,000 to 450,000 distinct CDR3 sequences, with roughly 21% occurring only once.

This chain uses TRBV5-1 with TRBJ2-7; D is perhaps TRBD2 (5 bases). The receptor's source is a woman aged 18-30 years with stable Graves' hyperthyroidism. Sequenced material: peripheral blood. Here the CDR3 reads CASRLTRDSYEQYF. CDR3 DNA sequence: TGCGCCAGCAGACTGACGAGGGACTCCTACGAGCAGTACTTC.